This T cell receptor (beta chain) was documented in a study of OX40 agonist ivuxolimab in advanced cancers. On the study more broadly: Patients in the trial were receiving intravenous ivuxolimab every 2 weeks, at doses of 0.01 to 10 mg/kg.

In germline, CDR1 is SGDLS, CDR2 YYNGEE. The CDR3 consists of 15 residues. V lost 4 bases, J lost 1 base, and 11 bases lay in between. Study-level points and caveats: Circulating CD4+ and CD8+ T cells showed clonal expansion by week 6 at 0.1 to 3.0 mg/kg.

In regard to this clone: Its antigen is as yet unknown.

Method: immunoSEQ multiplex PCR; TCRdb's copy keeps in-frame clones and lacks some. The sample consists of fewer than 85,000 clones, roughly 90% of them appearing once. This sequence originates from an adult with an advanced solid tumor such as melanoma, head and neck, liver or kidney cancer. The gene calls are TRBV9 and TRBJ2-2; D gene uncertain. Sequencing was performed on CD4+ or CD8+ T cells sorted from blood, taken in a trial of the OX40 agonist ivuxolimab. This chain's CDR3 is CASSPHPENTGELFF. CDR3 coding DNA: TGTGCCAGCAGCCCCCACCCCGAGAACACCGGGGAGCTGTTTTTT.